This T cell receptor beta chain is drawn from a study of OX40 agonist ivuxolimab in advanced cancers. Across the study: The dose-escalation cohort was over 65% male, with a mean age of about 60 years, ranging about 23 to 80. Prior anti-PD-1, anti-PD-L1 or anti-CTLA-4 therapy was allowed; 40% had some.

General study points: Among the lowest peripheral clonal expansion occurred in 0.1-3.0 mg/kg partial responders. Averaging showed that CD8+ T cells had more expanded clones than CD4+ did.

Assay used: immunoSEQ multiplex PCR; TCRdb lists only in-frame clones, some missing. Counted here are roughly 92,000 clones, approximately 84% occurring once; the ten biggest clones make up 4.5% to 5.5%. Details on this clone: Antigen: not known.

Germline CDR1 and CDR2: LNHNV and YYDKDF (reference sequence). This CDR3 is built from 13 residues. V was clipped by 5 bases and J by 2 bases, with 7 bases between them. The sequences come from CD4+ or CD8+ T cells sorted from blood, collected in a trial of the OX40 agonist ivuxolimab. V is TRBV15 and J is TRBJ1-5; weak D call: TRBD1 (6 bases). This sequence originates from an adult with an advanced solid tumor such as melanoma, head and neck, liver or kidney cancer. For the CDR3, the DNA is TGTGCCACCAGCCCAGGGGGCAATCAGCCCCAGCATTTT. Protein sequence: CATSPGGNQPQHF. Based on the CDR3 plus reference TRBV15 and TRBJ1-5, the full variable domain is DAMVIQNPRYQVTQFGKPVTLSCSQTLNHNVMYWYQQKSSQAPKLLFHYYDKDFNNEADTPDNFQSRRPNTSFCFLDIRSPGLGDTAMYLCATSPGGNQPQHFGDGTRLSIL.